The 9 T cell receptor beta chains given below trace back to one sample, sequenced in a study of blood T cell repertoires in COVID-19. Repertoires were generated with immunoSEQ multiplex PCR, while TCRdb's copy carries only in-frame clones and drops some. The table records 75,000 to 95,000 clones, approximately 90% of them present only once. Source material: peripheral blood. These receptors were obtained from a middle-aged man with active COVID-19.

The chain has TRBV4-1 and TRBJ2-2, with D possibly matching TRBD1 (6 bases). V lost 0 bases to trimming and J lost 6 bases, with 8 bases between them. This CDR3 comprises 14 residues. Germline loops: CDR1 MGHRA, CDR2 YSYEKL. The CDR3, as DNA: TGCGCCAGCAGCCAAGACCGGACAGCCGGGGAGCTGTTTTTT. Residues: CASSQDRTAGELFF.

This chain links TRBV27 with TRBJ2-7; 12 positions agree with TRBD2. J lost 8 bases, V lost 3 bases, and 8 bases had no gene match. The CDR3 has 15 residues. Germline CDR1 is MNHEY and CDR2 is SMNVEV (reference sequence). The CDR3 protein is CASSLRSLAGGKQYF. In nucleotides, the CDR3 is TGTGCCAGCAGTTTGCGTAGTCTAGCGGGAGGGAAGCAGTACTTC.

This sequence joins TRBV9 and TRBJ2-1; 7 positions match TRBD2. The junction had 2 bases not matched to a gene; V was cut back by 4 bases and J by 10 bases. This CDR3 comprises 11 residues. CDR1 is SGDLS and CDR2 is YYNGEE in the germline V gene. The CDR3 loop reads CASSHSGEQFF. CDR3 nucleotides: TGTGCCAGCAGCCATAGCGGGGAGCAGTTCTTC.

The chain recombines TRBV6-5 with TRBJ2-1, with 9 bases that match TRBD2. Losses at the gene ends were 5 bases for V and 3 bases for J; bases not matched to a gene: 5. In germline, CDR1 is MNHEY, CDR2 SVGAGI. This CDR3 has 15 amino acids. CDR3 nucleotides: TGTGCCAGCAGTAGGGGACTAGCTGTCTACAATGAGCAGTTCTTC. Translated: CASSRGLAVYNEQFF.

V usage is TRBV23-1 and J usage is TRBJ1-5; no reliable D call. TRBV23-1 carries the ORF label, with uncertain function. CDR3 length: 15 residues. Between the trimmed V and J ends, which lost 1 base and 5 bases, there was a span of 12 bases. The DNA of the CDR3 is TGCGCCAGCAGTCAATGTCGCTTCCAGGATCAGCCCCAGCATTTT. Translated, it gives CASSQCRFQDQPQHF.

This rearrangement joins TRBV6-5 to TRBJ1-4, with 9 bases lining up with TRBD1. Germline V gene lookup returns CDR1 MNHEY and CDR2 SVGAGI. CDR3 length: 14 amino acids. V lost 6 bases and J lost 7; bases outside the gene matches: 6. CDR3: CASRGTGRFEKLFF. The CDR3 DNA reads as TGTGCCAGCAGGGGGACAGGGAGGTTTGAAAAACTGTTTTTT.

The gene calls are TRBV6-6 and TRBJ1-5; D is ambiguous. Germline V gene data show CDR1 as MNHNY and CDR2 as SVGAGI (reference sequence). Trimming left V 7 bases short and J 5 bases short, with 9 bases between. This CDR3 has 12 residues. The DNA of the CDR3 is TGTGCCAGCAAGTCACGGGATCAGCCCCAGCATTTT. Translated, it gives CASKSRDQPQHF.

This sequence joins TRBV2 and TRBJ2-2; D gene unclear. This CDR3 spans 15 amino acids. V gave up 2 bases and J gave up 8 bases, with 15 bases separating them. In germline, CDR1 is SNHLY, CDR2 FYNNEI. The CDR3 region has the DNA TGTGCCAGCAGTGAATCTGGCTCTCCGTTGGGGGAGCTGTTTTTT. This gives the protein CASSESGSPLGELFF.

The chain combines TRBV5-4 with TRBJ2-3, with a weak D call TRBD1 (5 bases). The germline CDR1 and CDR2 sequences are SGHNT and YYREEE (reference sequence). Trimming cost V 3 bases and J 5 bases, with 16 bases left between them. The CDR3 consists of 15 residues. The CDR3 spells CASSSTAERGDTQYF. CDR3 nucleotide sequence: TGTGCCAGCAGCTCCACGGCCGAAAGGGGAGATACGCAGTATTTT.